This record covers a single T cell receptor beta chain. Antigen specificity is unknown. The entry originates in a study of blood T cells in healthy people across ages. Study observations and caveats: Donor CMV status, an unknown factor, possibly confounded changes in expanded clonotypes.

Total RNA extraction produced at least 5 micrograms (per sample) for the study. The CDR3 covers 14 residues. Germline V gene lookup returns CDR1 MNHNY and CDR2 SVGAGI (reference sequence). With 4 bases removed from V and 8 bases from J, the gap between germline ends came to 12 bases. A sample-barcoded 5' primer and a J-beta primer mix were used in a second PCR of roughly 7 to 12 cycles. Each TCR beta cDNA got a 12-nucleotide random molecular identifier. TCRdb re-called the 5' RACE reads through MiXCR, storing one row per CDR3 protein. The sample carries about 1,800,000 distinct CDR3 sequences, approximately 28% recorded once.

The chain joins TRBV6-6 to TRBJ1-6; D is perhaps TRBD1 (5 bases). Material: blood. This receptor was taken from a woman in her twenties or thirties in good health. CDR3 nucleotide sequence: TGTGCCAGCAGTTCTGGGCTGGGGGATTCACCCCTCCACTTT. This gives the protein CASSSGLGDSPLHF.